This T cell receptor (beta chain) is drawn from a study of T cells in localized non-small cell lung cancer. General observations from the study: In adjacent lung, a median about 50 of the top 100 tumor clones were found. An association was observed between higher blood T cell density and longer overall survival. Tumor samples were not multi-region, leaving intratumor heterogeneity unexcluded. The greatest T cell clonality was found in uninvolved adjacent lung (higher than in tumor).

For this clone: Its antigen is undetermined.

Some clones are missing from TCRdb's copy, which holds only in-frame ones; the method was immunoSEQ multiplex PCR. The sample has 50,000 to 70,000 clones, about four fifths seen once; the top ten hold around 4.8%. V was trimmed by 0 bases and J by 6 bases, leaving 9 bases between them. CDR3 size: 13 residues. Germline V lookup: CDR1 SGHRS, CDR2 YFSETQ. The sequenced sample was PBMCs, obtained before any cancer treatment. This TCR was recovered from a man aged 40 to 75 with stage II lung adenocarcinoma. The chain uses TRBV5-1 and TRBJ1-1; D is unresolved. The CDR3 nucleotides read TGCGCCAGCAGCTTGGAGGAGAGATCTGAAGCTTTCTTT. Translating gives CASSLEERSEAFF.